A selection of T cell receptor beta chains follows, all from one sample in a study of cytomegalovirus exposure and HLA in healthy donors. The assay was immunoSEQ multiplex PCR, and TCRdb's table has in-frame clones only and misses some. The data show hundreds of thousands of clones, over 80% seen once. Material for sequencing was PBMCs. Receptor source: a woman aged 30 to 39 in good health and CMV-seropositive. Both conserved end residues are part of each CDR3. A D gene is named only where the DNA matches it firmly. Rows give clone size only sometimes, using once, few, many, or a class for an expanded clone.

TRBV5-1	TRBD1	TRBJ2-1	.	CASSVGQGALNEQFF	TGCGCCAGCAGCGTAGGACAGGGGGCCCTCAATGAGCAGTTCTTC
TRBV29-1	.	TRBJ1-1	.	CSVTGLPLTEAFF	TGCAGCGTCACTGGTCTACCTCTCACTGAAGCTTTCTTT
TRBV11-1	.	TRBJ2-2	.	CASSLTFSPNTGELFF	TGTGCCAGCAGCTTAACGTTTAGCCCGAACACCGGGGAGCTGTTTTTT
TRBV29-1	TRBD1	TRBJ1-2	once	CSVEDWETGNSYTF	TGCAGCGTTGAAGACTGGGAGACAGGGAATAGCTACACCTTC
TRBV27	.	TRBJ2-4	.	CASSSPRKDSIDIQYF	TGTGCCAGCAGTTCCCCCCGAAAAGACTCAATAGACATTCAGTACTTC
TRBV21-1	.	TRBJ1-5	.	CASSRVWTDDSNQPQHF	TGTGCCAGCAGCAGAGTTTGGACAGACGATAGCAATCAGCCCCAGCATTTT
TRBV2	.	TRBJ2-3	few	CASSEGTNTDTQYF	TGTGCCAGCAGTGAGGGAACTAACACAGATACGCAGTATTTT
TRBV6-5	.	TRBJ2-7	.	CASSYGRIIYEQYF	TGTGCCAGCAGTTACGGGCGGATAATTTACGAGCAGTACTTC
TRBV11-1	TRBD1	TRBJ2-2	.	CASSPRQGSDTGELFF	TGTGCCAGCAGCCCTAGACAGGGGTCGGACACCGGGGAGCTGTTTTTT
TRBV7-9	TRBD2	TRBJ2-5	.	CASSTRLAGLYQETQYF	TGTGCCAGCAGCACGAGACTAGCGGGATTGTACCAAGAGACCCAGTACTTC